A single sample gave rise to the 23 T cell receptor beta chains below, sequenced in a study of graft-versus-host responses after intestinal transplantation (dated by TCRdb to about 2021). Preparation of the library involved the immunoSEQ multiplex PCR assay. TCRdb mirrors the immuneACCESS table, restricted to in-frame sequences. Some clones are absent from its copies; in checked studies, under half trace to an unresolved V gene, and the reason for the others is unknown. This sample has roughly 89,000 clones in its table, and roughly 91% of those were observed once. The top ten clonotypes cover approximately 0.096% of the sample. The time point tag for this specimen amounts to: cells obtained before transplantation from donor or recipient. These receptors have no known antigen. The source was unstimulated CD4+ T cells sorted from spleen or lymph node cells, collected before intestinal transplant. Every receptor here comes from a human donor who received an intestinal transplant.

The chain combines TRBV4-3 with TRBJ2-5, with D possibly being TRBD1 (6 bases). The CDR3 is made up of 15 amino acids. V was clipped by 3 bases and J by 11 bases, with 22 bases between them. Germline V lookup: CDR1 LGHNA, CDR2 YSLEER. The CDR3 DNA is TGCGCCAGCAGCCAGGGAACGAGGACAGCGGAAGAGCAGTACTTC. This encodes CASSQGTRTAEEQYF.

CDR3 in DNA: TGTGCCAGCAGCCCAGAACAGGGTAGGAAGACCCAGTACTTC. This sequence encodes CASSPEQGRKTQYF. The J gene is TRBJ2-5, the V gene TRBV7-2; D may be TRBD1 (6 bases). CDR1 SGHTA and CDR2 FQGNSA come from the germline V gene. The CDR3 totals 14 residues. Trimming took 5 bases from V and 6 from J, leaving 16 bases between them.

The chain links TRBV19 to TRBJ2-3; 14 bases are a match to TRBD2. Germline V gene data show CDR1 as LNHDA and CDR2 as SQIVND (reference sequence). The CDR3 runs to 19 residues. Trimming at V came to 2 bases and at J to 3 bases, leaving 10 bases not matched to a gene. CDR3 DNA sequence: TGTGCCAGTAGTATACTTTTCCGACTAGCGGGGGGGTCAACAGATACGCAGTATTTT. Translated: CASSILFRLAGGSTDTQYF.

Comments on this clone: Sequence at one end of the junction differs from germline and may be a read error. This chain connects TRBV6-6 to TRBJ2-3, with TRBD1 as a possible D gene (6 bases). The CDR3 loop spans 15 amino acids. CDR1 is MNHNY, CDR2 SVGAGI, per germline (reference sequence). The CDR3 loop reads CVSTQGTLVPDTQYF. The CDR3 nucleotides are TGTGTCAGCACACAGGGAACGTTGGTACCAGATACGCAGTATTTT.

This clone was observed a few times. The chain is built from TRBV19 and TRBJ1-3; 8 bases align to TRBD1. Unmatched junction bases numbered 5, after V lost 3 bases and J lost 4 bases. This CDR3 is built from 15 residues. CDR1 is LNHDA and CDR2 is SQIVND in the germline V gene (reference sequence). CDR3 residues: CASSISRTGGNTIYF. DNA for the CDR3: TGTGCCAGTAGTATCTCCCGGACAGGGGGAAACACCATATATTTT.

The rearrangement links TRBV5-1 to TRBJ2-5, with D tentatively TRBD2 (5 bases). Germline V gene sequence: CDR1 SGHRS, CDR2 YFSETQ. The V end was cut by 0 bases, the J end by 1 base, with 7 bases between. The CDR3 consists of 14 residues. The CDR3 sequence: CASSLAGIQETQYF. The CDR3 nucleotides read TGCGCCAGCAGCTTGGCGGGAATCCAAGAGACCCAGTACTTC.

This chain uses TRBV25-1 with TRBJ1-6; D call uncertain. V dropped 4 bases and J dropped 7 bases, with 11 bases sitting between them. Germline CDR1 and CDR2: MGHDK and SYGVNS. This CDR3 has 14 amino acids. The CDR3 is CASSGLVINSPLHF. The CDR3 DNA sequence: TGTGCCAGCAGTGGTCTAGTGATAAATTCACCCCTCCACTTT. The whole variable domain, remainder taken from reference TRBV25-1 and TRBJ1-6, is EADIYQTPRYLVIGTGKKITLECSQTMGHDKMYWYQQDPGMELHLIHYSYGVNSTEKGDLSSESTVSRIRTEHFPLTLESARPSHTSQYLCASSGLVINSPLHFGNGTRLTVT.

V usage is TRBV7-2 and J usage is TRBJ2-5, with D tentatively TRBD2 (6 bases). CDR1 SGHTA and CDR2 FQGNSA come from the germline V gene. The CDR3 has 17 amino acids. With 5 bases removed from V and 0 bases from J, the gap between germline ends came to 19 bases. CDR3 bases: TGTGCCAGCAGCCTAAATCGAGGAGGGGTAAACCAAGAGACCCAGTACTTC. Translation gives CASSLNRGGVNQETQYF.

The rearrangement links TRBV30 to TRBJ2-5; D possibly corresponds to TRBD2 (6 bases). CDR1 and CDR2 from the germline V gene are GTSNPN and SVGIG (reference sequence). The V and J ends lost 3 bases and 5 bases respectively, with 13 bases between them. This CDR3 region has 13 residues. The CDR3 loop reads CAWRWAGRETQYF. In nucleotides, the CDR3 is TGTGCCTGGAGGTGGGCGGGACGGGAGACCCAGTACTTC.

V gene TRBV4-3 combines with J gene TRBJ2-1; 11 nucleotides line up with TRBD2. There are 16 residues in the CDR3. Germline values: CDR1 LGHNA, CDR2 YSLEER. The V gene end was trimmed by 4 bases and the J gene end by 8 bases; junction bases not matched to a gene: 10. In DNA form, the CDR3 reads TGCGCCAGCAGCCCTAGGTCTCTAGCGGGGGGCGATGAGCAGTTCTTC. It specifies CASSPRSLAGGDEQFF.

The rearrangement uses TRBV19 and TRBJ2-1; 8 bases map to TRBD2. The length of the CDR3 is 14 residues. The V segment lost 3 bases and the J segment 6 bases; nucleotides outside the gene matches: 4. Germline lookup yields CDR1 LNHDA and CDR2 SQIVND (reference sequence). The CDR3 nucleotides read TGTGCCAGTAGTATCGCCAGCGGGGGCAATGAGCAGTTCTTC. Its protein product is CASSIASGGNEQFF.

The CDR3 sequence: CASSRPFPGGTEAFF. In DNA form, the CDR3 reads TGTGCCAGCAGTCGTCCATTCCCAGGGGGAACTGAAGCTTTCTTT. The chain uses TRBV6-5 and TRBJ1-1; 7 bases fit TRBD1. The CDR3 spans 15 residues. J gave up 5 bases and V 5 bases, and 11 bases lay outside the gene matches. The germline V gene encodes CDR1 MNHEY and CDR2 SVGAGI.

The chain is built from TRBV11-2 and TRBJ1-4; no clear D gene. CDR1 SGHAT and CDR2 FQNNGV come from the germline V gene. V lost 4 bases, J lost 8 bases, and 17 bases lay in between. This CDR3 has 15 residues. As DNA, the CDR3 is TGTGCCAGCAGCTCCTGGATGGAGGGAAGAGAAAAACTGTTTTTT. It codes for CASSSWMEGREKLFF.

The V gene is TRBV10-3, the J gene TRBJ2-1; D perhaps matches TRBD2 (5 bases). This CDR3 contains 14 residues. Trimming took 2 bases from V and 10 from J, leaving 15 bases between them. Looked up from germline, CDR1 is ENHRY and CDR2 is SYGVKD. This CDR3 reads CAISEGSGTGEQFF. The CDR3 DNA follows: TGTGCCATCAGTGAGGGGAGCGGTACGGGAGAGCAGTTCTTC.

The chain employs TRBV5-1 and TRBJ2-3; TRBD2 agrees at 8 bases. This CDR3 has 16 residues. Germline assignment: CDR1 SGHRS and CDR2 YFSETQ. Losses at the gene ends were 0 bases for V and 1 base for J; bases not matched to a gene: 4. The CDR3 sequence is CASSLEGLAGTDTQYF. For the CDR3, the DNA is TGCGCCAGCAGCTTGGAAGGACTAGCAGGCACAGATACGCAGTATTTT.

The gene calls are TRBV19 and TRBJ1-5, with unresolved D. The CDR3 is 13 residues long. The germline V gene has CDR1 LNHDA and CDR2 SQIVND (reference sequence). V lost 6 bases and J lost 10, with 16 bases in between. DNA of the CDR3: TGTGCCAGTAGGCGGGGTCCCGGTTTTCCCCAGCATTTT. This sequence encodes CASRRGPGFPQHF.

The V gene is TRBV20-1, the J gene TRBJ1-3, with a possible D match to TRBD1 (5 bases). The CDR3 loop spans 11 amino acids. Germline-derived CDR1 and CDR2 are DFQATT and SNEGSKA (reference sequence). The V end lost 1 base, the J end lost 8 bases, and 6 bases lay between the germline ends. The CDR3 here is CSARGGDTIYF. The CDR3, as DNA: TGCAGTGCTAGAGGGGGGGACACCATATATTTT.

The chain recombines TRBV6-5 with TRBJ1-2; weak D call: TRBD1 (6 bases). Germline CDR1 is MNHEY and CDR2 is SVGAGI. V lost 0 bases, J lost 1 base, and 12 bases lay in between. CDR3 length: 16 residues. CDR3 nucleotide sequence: TGTGCCAGCAGTTACTCGCATACAGGGCGTAACTATGGCTACACCTTC. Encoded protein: CASSYSHTGRNYGYTF.

CDR3 nucleotides: TGTGCCAGCTCACCGTGGGGCAGGAAAAAGTGGACTGAAGCTTTCTTT. This sequence encodes CASSPWGRKKWTEAFF. J is TRBJ1-1 and V is TRBV18; possible D gene TRBD1, 5 bases. The V end lost 3 bases, the J end lost 5 bases, and 19 bases lay between the germline ends. The CDR3 runs to 16 residues. Looked up from germline, CDR1 is KGHSH and CDR2 is LQKENI.

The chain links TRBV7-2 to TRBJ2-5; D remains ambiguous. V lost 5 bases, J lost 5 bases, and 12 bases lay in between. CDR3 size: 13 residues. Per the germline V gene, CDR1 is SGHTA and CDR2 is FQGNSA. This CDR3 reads CASSPPGRETQYF. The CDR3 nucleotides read TGTGCCAGCAGCCCGCCGGGTAGGGAGACCCAGTACTTC.

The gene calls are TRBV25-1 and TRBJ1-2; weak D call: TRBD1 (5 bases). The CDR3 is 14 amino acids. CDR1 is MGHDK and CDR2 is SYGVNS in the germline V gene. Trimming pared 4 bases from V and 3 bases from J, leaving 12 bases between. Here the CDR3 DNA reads TGTGCCAGCAGTGCCCTGGGGGGGGACTATGGCTACACCTTC. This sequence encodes CASSALGGDYGYTF.

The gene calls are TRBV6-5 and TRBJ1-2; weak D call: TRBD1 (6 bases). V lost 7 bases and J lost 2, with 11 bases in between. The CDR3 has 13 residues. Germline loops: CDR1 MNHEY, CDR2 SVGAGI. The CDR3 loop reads CASTPDRNYGYTF. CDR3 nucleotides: TGTGCCAGCACTCCAGACAGGAACTATGGCTACACCTTC.

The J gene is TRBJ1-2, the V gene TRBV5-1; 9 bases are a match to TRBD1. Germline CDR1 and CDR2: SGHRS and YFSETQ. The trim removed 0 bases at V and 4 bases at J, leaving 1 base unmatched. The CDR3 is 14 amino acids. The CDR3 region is CASSLATGGYGYTF. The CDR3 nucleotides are TGCGCCAGCAGCTTGGCGACAGGGGGCTATGGCTACACCTTC.